Below, 16 T cell receptor beta chains from the same sample are listed, as sequenced in a study of blood T cells in healthy people across ages. Next came a second PCR, run for 7 to 11 cycles, which used a sample-barcoded 5' primer along with a J-beta primer mix. TCRdb analysed the 5' RACE reads with MiXCR anew, one entry per CDR3 protein. This sample has approximately 1.5 million distinct CDR3 sequences, with 35% to 45% found just once. The specimen sequenced was blood. The origin of the receptors is a woman in her late teens or twenties in good health.

This clonotype has only a few counts. This rearrangement joins TRBV28 to TRBJ1-1; no definite D call. Trimming left V 6 bases short and J 3 bases short, with 11 bases between. This CDR3 contains 13 residues. Germline V CDR1 and CDR2: MDHEN, SYDVKM. Here the CDR3 DNA reads TGTGCCAGCAGGCAGGCAGGTCACACTGAAGCTTTCTTT. This gives the protein CASRQAGHTEAFF.

This chain uses TRBV29-1 with TRBJ1-1; the match to TRBD1 covers 8 bases. From germline, CDR1 is SQVTM and CDR2 ANQGSEA. CDR3 length: 14 amino acids. The trim removed 5 bases at V and 5 bases at J, leaving 10 bases unmatched. CDR3 in amino acids: CSVCLTGVKTEAFF. CDR3 DNA: TGCAGCGTTTGCCTGACAGGGGTAAAAACTGAAGCTTTCTTT.

This clonotype was counted between two and nine times. V gene TRBV20-1 combines with J gene TRBJ2-4; possibly TRBD1 for D (5 bases). The DNA end is a closer match to TRBJ2-7, so the J assignment may be wrong. The CDR3 has 14 amino acids. Germline V gene lookup returns CDR1 DFQATT and CDR2 SNEGSKA (reference sequence). CDR3 sequence: CSARDSIRVYEQYF. Written as DNA, the CDR3 is TGCAGTGCTAGAGATAGTATCAGGGTCTACGAGCAGTACTTC.

This clonotype appeared a single time. The rearrangement joins TRBV24-1 to TRBJ2-2, with D possibly being TRBD2 (6 bases). Germline CDR1 is KGHDR and CDR2 is SFDVKD. The CDR3 spans 17 residues. Trimming removed 4 bases at V and 2 bases at J, with 16 bases between. CDR3 in amino acids: CATSDPAGLDNTGELFF. Written as DNA, the CDR3 is TGTGCCACCAGTGACCCCGCGGGACTCGATAACACCGGGGAGCTGTTTTTT.

This clonotype was observed a few times. The CDR3 spells CASERGTDTQYF. The CDR3 DNA reads TGTGCCAGTGAGCGTGGCACAGATACGCAGTATTTT. This chain joins TRBV6-1 and TRBJ2-3; D remains unclear. Germline CDR1 reads MNHNS; CDR2 reads SASEGT. V lost 9 bases to trimming and J lost 1 base, with 8 bases between them. The CDR3 spans 12 residues.

The chain combines TRBV29-1 with TRBJ2-1; maybe TRBD2 (6 bases). Between the trimmed V and J ends, which lost 5 bases and 3 bases, there was a span of 11 bases. The CDR3 spans 13 residues. Germline V gives CDR1 SQVTM, CDR2 ANQGSEA. In DNA form, the CDR3 reads TGCAGCGTTCGGGGGTATCACTACAATGAGCAGTTCTTC. Translation: CSVRGYHYNEQFF.

The table lists this clonotype with a few counts. The rearrangement joins TRBV25-1 to TRBJ2-3, with a weak D call TRBD1 (6 bases). Trimming stripped 4 bases from V and 5 bases from J, with 22 bases between. Germline CDR1 and CDR2: MGHDK and SYGVNS. This CDR3 comprises 17 residues. In DNA form, the CDR3 reads TGTGCCAGCAGTGGACATCTCGGGACAAAGTCGAGAGATACGCAGTATTTT. This sequence encodes CASSGHLGTKSRDTQYF.

The chain has TRBV14 and TRBJ2-3, with D perhaps TRBD1 or TRBD2 (6 bases each). From germline, CDR1 is SGHDN and CDR2 FVKESK. The CDR3 covers 16 residues. Trimming left V 1 base short and J 3 bases short, with 14 bases between. CDR3: CASSQAGGGRTDTQYF. In DNA, the CDR3 is TGTGCCAGCAGCCAAGCAGGAGGGGGAAGAACAGATACGCAGTATTTT.

This clonotype was detected only a few times. V gene TRBV12-3 or TRBV12-4 combines with J gene TRBJ1-2, with D tentatively TRBD1 (5 bases). The CDR3 spans 15 residues. V dropped 5 bases and J dropped 5 bases, with 18 bases sitting between them. For the CDR3, the DNA is TGTGCCAGCAGTAAACGGGCCTCGCGGGGGTATGGCTACACCTTC. This translates into CASSKRASRGYGYTF.

This clonotype was recorded a few times. The V call is TRBV3-1, the J call TRBJ1-2; no firm D call. In germline, CDR1 is LGHDT, CDR2 YNNKEL (reference sequence). V was pared by 1 base and J by 4 bases, with 10 bases between. CDR3 length: 14 residues. The CDR3: CASSQVTGIYGYTF. The CDR3 nucleotides read TGTGCCAGCAGCCAAGTGACGGGGATCTATGGCTACACCTTC.

The genes are TRBV29-1 and TRBJ2-3, with 10 bases lining up with TRBD2. V shed 7 bases and J 4 bases; nucleotides not matched to a gene: 11. CDR1 and CDR2 (germline): SQVTM, ANQGSEA. The CDR3 is 15 residues long. The CDR3: CSALSSGGAPDTQYF. The CDR3 region has the DNA TGCAGCGCCCTATCTAGCGGGGGTGCCCCAGATACGCAGTATTTT.

This chain uses TRBV2 with TRBJ2-5; 7 nucleotides match TRBD2. This CDR3 is built from 14 residues. Per the germline V gene, CDR1 is SNHLY and CDR2 is FYNNEI. The junction had 5 bases not matched to a gene; V was cut back by 6 bases and J by 1 base. The CDR3 is CASRARGGQETQYF. The CDR3 DNA follows: TGTGCCAGCAGGGCCCGCGGGGGCCAAGAGACCCAGTACTTC.

The chain recombines TRBV15 with TRBJ2-5, with D possibly TRBD1 on 5 matching bases. The V gene lost 0 bases and the J gene lost 11 bases, with 10 bases spanning the gap. Germline lookup yields CDR1 LNHNV and CDR2 YYDKDF (reference sequence). The CDR3 runs 12 residues. CDR3 sequence: CATSRDWNRQYF. The DNA for the CDR3 is TGTGCCACCAGCAGAGATTGGAACAGGCAGTACTTC.

In this sample, this clonotype turned up a few times. The chain couples TRBV20-1 to TRBJ2-7; the match to TRBD2 covers 7 bases. The V and J ends lost 1 base and 6 bases, in that order; junction bases with no gene match: 12. The CDR3 contains 15 residues. Per germline, CDR1 DFQATT and CDR2 SNEGSKA (reference sequence). The CDR3 sequence is CSARGSVGGLREQYF. The CDR3 bases are TGCAGTGCTAGAGGGTCAGTGGGGGGACTACGCGAGCAGTACTTC.

The chain joins TRBV2 to TRBJ2-1, with TRBD2 identical over 8 bases. The CDR3 is made up of 16 amino acids. The ends lost 3 bases at V and 3 bases at J; junction bases unmatched: 7. Germline lookup yields CDR1 SNHLY and CDR2 FYNNEI. CDR3 sequence reads: CASSEETGGVYNEQFF. CDR3 in DNA: TGTGCCAGCAGTGAGGAGACCGGGGGGGTCTACAATGAGCAGTTCTTC.

This chain connects TRBV4-3 to TRBJ2-1, with TRBD2 as a possible D gene (6 bases). The J call is in doubt because the DNA end fits TRBJ2-7 better. Germline CDR1 reads LGHNA; CDR2 reads YSLEER. CDR3 length equals 16 residues. The DNA for the CDR3 is TGCGCCAGCAGCCAAGGTGGTAGCGGCTCCTACAATGAGCAGTACTTC. The encoded protein is CASSQGGSGSYNEQYF.